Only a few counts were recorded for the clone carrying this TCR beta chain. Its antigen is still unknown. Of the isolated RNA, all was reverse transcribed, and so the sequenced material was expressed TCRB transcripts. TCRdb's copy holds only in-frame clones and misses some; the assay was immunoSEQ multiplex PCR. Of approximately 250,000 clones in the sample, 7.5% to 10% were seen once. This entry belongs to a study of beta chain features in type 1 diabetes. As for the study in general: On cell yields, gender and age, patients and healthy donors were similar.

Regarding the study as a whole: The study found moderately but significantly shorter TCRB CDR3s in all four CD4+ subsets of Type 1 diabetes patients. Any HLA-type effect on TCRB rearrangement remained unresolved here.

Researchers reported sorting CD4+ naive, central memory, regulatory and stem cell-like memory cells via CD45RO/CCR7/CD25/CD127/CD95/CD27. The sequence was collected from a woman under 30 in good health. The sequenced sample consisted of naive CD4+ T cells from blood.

The CDR3 is CASSQEGSGGAADTQYF. CDR3 sequence (DNA): TGCGCCAGCAGCCAAGAAGGGAGCGGGGGGGCAGCAGATACGCAGTATTTT. The chain combines TRBV4-1 with TRBJ2-3; 10 nucleotides agree with TRBD2. J lost 4 bases, V lost 0 bases, and 7 bases had no gene match. This CDR3 region has 17 residues. Germline V gene lookup returns CDR1 MGHRA and CDR2 YSYEKL.